This entry describes one T cell receptor beta chain. Antigen specificity is unknown. The data derive from a study of cytomegalovirus exposure and HLA in healthy donors. Study-wide results and caveats: Later, an analysis showed that TCR beta chains associated with HLA were more clonally expanded than others that were equally common.

The study ran its PCR with 60 Vbeta and 13 Jbeta primers. The table came from immunoSEQ multiplex PCR; TCRdb's copy has only in-frame clones and leaves some out. The sample has 93,000 or so clones. Germline CDR1 and CDR2: SGHNT and YENEEA. This CDR3 has 15 amino acids. V was clipped by 1 base and J by 1 base, with 10 bases between them. What was sequenced was PBMCs. The rearrangement uses TRBV11-3 and TRBJ1-1; D is uncertain. This clonotype was obtained from a man aged 40-55 years in good health and CMV-seronegative. The CDR3 region is CASSLGGAGNTEAFF. DNA of the CDR3: TGTGCCAGCAGCTTAGGGGGAGCCGGGAACACTGAAGCTTTCTTT.